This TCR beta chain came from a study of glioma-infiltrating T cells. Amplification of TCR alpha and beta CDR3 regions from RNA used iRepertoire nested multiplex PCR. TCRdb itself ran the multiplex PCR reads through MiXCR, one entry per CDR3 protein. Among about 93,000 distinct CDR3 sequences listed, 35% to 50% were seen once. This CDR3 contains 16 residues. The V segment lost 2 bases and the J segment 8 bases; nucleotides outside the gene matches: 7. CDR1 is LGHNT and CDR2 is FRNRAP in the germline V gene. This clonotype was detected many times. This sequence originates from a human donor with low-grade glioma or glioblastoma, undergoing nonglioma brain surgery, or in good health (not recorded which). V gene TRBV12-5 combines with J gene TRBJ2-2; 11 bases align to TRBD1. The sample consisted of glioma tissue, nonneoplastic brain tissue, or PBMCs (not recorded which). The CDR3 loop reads CASGLSGTGGSGELFF. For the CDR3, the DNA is TGTGCTAGTGGTTTGTCCGGGACAGGGGGATCTGGGGAGCTGTTTTTT.